This paragraph covers one T cell receptor (beta chain) sequence. With 4 bases clipped from V and 1 base from J, the junction kept 12 bases outside the gene matches. This CDR3 is built from 19 residues. Germline CDR1 is LGHDT and CDR2 is YNNKEL (reference sequence). This sample is drawn from a study of blood T cell repertoires in COVID-19. Study-level background: Spain, Italy and the United States supplied samples that represented acute and convalescent COVID-19. T cells, B-cell-depleted T cells, or PBMCs provided the cDNA or gDNA that served as material.

How the authors handled the data: The authors estimated nucleated cell counts from reference gene primer amplification. This table comes from immunoSEQ multiplex PCR, and its TCRdb copy is limited to in-frame clones, with some not included. The D gene and trimming were derived from the DNA, and the V and J assignments and clone size from that table. The sample lists 150,000 to 200,000 clones, 85% to 90% occurring once. This clonotype was obtained from a man in his 70s with active or convalescent COVID-19. What was sequenced was peripheral blood. The rearrangement uses TRBV3-1 (or the pseudogene TRBV3-2) and TRBJ2-6, with 8 positions matching TRBD1. The CDR3 nucleotides read TGTGCCAGCAGCCTCACCCCCGGGACAGGTAATTCTGGGGCCAACGTCCTGACTTTC. It specifies CASSLTPGTGNSGANVLTF.